This TCR beta chain was captured in a study of T cell changes during pregnancy in multiple sclerosis (dated by TCRdb to the late 2010s). In the study overall: In women with multiple sclerosis, the researchers looked at how the T cell repertoire shifted as pregnancy progressed.

CDR1 and CDR2 (MNHNS, SASEGT) derive from the germline V gene. The CDR3, cysteine through phenylalanine, is 15 amino acids long. Only CDR3 DNA remains: 45 bases, in frame from the first base. The V end loses 3 bases and the J end loses 3 bases, and a stretch of 14 bases separates them. Details on this clone: The clone's antigen remains unknown. Base qualities are not at hand, and no much larger clone is one base apart.

To prepare the library, the immunoSEQ multiplex PCR assay was applied. This is the immuneACCESS table as TCRdb keeps it, with only in-frame sequences that have V and J called. A part of the clones is gone; compared with another copy, unresolved V genes explain less than half, and the rest is unexplained. The sample includes about 110,000 clones, with 91% observed a single time. The leading ten clones occupy about 1.6% of the sample. The sequenced sample was peripheral blood, obtained before pregnancy. The sequence is built from TRBV6-1 and TRBJ1-2; TRBD1 might be the D gene, on 5 matching bases. This clonotype originated in a female donor with multiple sclerosis, enrolled in a pregnancy study. This receptor carries the CDR3 CASSDPQGSHYGYTF. The nucleotides are TGTGCCAGCAGTGACCCGCAGGGATCCCACTATGGCTACACCTTC.